The 17 T cell receptor beta chains below all came from one sample that was sequenced in a study of control samples from healthy donors and cancer patients. Clones were read by immunoSEQ multiplex PCR, and TCRdb kept only the in-frame ones, dropping some. Altogether approximately 170,000 clones are present, roughly 89% being singletons, with the ten largest covering about 1.6%. The sequencing input was blood. The receptors stem from a woman aged 30 to 39 in good health.

The chain uses TRBV3-1 (or the pseudogene TRBV3-2) and TRBJ1-5, with a possible D match to TRBD1 (5 bases). Trimming shortened V by 3 bases and J by 8 bases, and 11 bases separated the two germline ends. CDR3 length equals 13 residues. CDR1 and CDR2 (germline): LGHDT, YNNKEL (reference sequence). Here the CDR3 reads CASSQGGNKPQHF. The CDR3 region has the DNA TGTGCCAGCAGCCAGGGGGGGAATAAGCCCCAGCATTTT.

This chain joins TRBV18 and TRBJ1-1, with D possibly matching TRBD1 (6 bases). Germline V gene sequence: CDR1 KGHSH, CDR2 LQKENI. The germline V and J ends were trimmed by 4 bases and 1 base, with 7 bases remaining between them. The CDR3 runs to 13 residues. The CDR3 DNA reads as TGTGCCAGCTCACTACAGGGGAACACTGAAGCTTTCTTT. Translating it yields CASSLQGNTEAFF.

This chain uses TRBV4-2 with TRBJ2-5; either TRBD1 or TRBD2 may fit D (5 bases each). The V end lost 0 bases, the J end lost 5 bases, and 16 bases lay between the germline ends. The CDR3 has 16 amino acids. CDR1 and CDR2 from the germline V gene are LGHNA and YNFKEQ. CDR3 DNA sequence: TGTGCCAGCAGCCAAGATAGGGGTGGGGGAAGGGAGACCCAGTACTTC. Translated: CASSQDRGGGRETQYF.

A remark on this clone: The same CDR3 is also encoded by other DNA sequences in this sample. The V gene is TRBV5-1, the J gene TRBJ2-3; 12 nucleotides line up with TRBD2. Germline trimming cut 0 bases from V and 4 bases from J; bases unmatched to any gene: 3. This CDR3 region has 16 residues. Germline assignment: CDR1 SGHRS and CDR2 YFSETQ. Written as DNA, the CDR3 is TGCGCCAGCAGCTTGGCACTAGCGGGAGGCCCAGATACGCAGTATTTT. Encoded protein: CASSLALAGGPDTQYF.

The CDR3 DNA follows: TGTGCCAGCAGCCGCGGGACTAGCGGGAGTAGAACAGATACGCAGTATTTT. This encodes CASSRGTSGSRTDTQYF. The J gene is TRBJ2-3, the V gene TRBV3-1 (or the pseudogene TRBV3-2); 14 nucleotides agree with TRBD2. Trimming cost V 4 bases and J 3 bases; bases outside gene matches: 6. The CDR3 has 17 residues. Germline V gene sequence: CDR1 LGHDT, CDR2 YNNKEL (reference sequence).

CDR3: CASSYSRTSTDTQYF. The CDR3 nucleotides are TGTGCCAGCAGTTACTCCCGGACTAGCACAGATACGCAGTATTTT. V and J are TRBV6-8 and TRBJ2-3, with a possible D match to TRBD2 (5 bases). Germline V lookup: CDR1 MNHGY, CDR2 SAAAGT. Trimming left V 0 bases short and J 0 bases short, with 7 bases between. The CDR3 has 15 amino acids.

CDR3 coding DNA: TGTGCCAGCAATCCGGGACAGGAGTATGAAAAACTGTTTTTT. Its translation: CASNPGQEYEKLFF. The chain links TRBV2 to TRBJ1-4; 8 bases align to TRBD1. V gave up 7 bases and J gave up 6 bases; unmatched junction bases: 7. Germline CDR1 SNHLY, CDR2 FYNNEI. The CDR3 runs to 14 residues.

CDR3 bases: TGCGCCAGCAGTGGAACGACAGGGGATAATGAAAAACTGTTTTTT. Amino acids: CASSGTTGDNEKLFF. The chain joins TRBV10-2 to TRBJ1-4, with 8 positions matching TRBD1. The germline CDR1 and CDR2 sequences are WSHSY and SAAADI. V was pared by 4 bases and J by 4 bases, with 5 bases of the junction left unmatched. This CDR3 contains 15 residues.

V gene TRBV12-5 combines with J gene TRBJ1-4; 10 nucleotides match TRBD1. Germline V gene lookup returns CDR1 LGHNT and CDR2 FRNRAP. Unmatched junction bases numbered 5, after V lost 5 bases and J lost 8 bases. The CDR3 is 14 amino acids. CDR3 in DNA: TGTGCTAGTGGTCCCGGGACAGGGGTCGAAAAACTGTTTTTT. It yields the protein CASGPGTGVEKLFF. Full variable domain (missing parts from reference TRBV12-5 and TRBJ1-4): DARVTQTPRHKVTEMGQEVTMRCQPILGHNTVFWYRQTMMQGLELLAYFRNRAPLDDSGMPKDRFSAEMPDATLATLKIQPSEPRDSAVYFCASGPGTGVEKLFFGSGTQLSVL.

The chain links TRBV7-9 to TRBJ1-1; D call uncertain. Germline V gene sequence: CDR1 SEHNR, CDR2 FQNEAQ (reference sequence). V dropped 3 bases and J dropped 1 base, with 6 bases sitting between them. The CDR3 has 13 residues. CDR3 DNA: TGTGCCAGCAGCTTGTCACAGAACACTGAAGCTTTCTTT. Translating it yields CASSLSQNTEAFF.

The V gene is TRBV18, the J gene TRBJ1-2, with TRBD1 identical over 8 bases. The CDR3 runs to 15 residues. V dropped 4 bases and J dropped 3; count of bases not matched to a gene: 7. In germline, CDR1 is KGHSH, CDR2 LQKENI. The CDR3 protein is CASSLGQGSYYGYTF. CDR3 in DNA: TGTGCCAGCTCACTTGGACAGGGATCCTACTATGGCTACACCTTC.

The rearrangement joins TRBV4-3 to TRBJ2-2; 7 nucleotides line up with TRBD2. Germline assignment: CDR1 LGHNA and CDR2 YSLEER. V lost 2 bases, J lost 1 base, and 7 bases stayed unmatched. CDR3 size: 17 residues. The CDR3 region has the DNA TGCGCCAGCAGCCAATTCCCGGCTAGCGGGAACACCGGGGAGCTGTTTTTT. Its translation is CASSQFPASGNTGELFF.

The gene calls are TRBV10-3 and TRBJ1-2, with 8 bases lining up with TRBD1. The CDR3 extends over 11 amino acids. Trimming removed 4 bases from V and 12 bases from J; junction bases left unmatched: 4. Germline-derived CDR1 and CDR2 are ENHRY and SYGVKD. CDR3: CAISGGQDHTF. The CDR3 bases are TGTGCCATCAGTGGGGGACAGGACCACACCTTC.

Only one count was recorded for this clone. The chain employs TRBV30 and TRBJ2-1; D unclear. Trimming removed 3 bases from V and 4 bases from J, with 4 bases in between. Germline V gene sequence: CDR1 GTSNPN, CDR2 SVGIG (reference sequence). This CDR3 is 11 amino acids long. CDR3 DNA sequence: TGTGCCTGGAGCGAATACAATGAGCAGTTCTTC. Its translation: CAWSEYNEQFF.

This clone was counted between two and nine times. This sequence joins TRBV4-1 and TRBJ2-1, with 15 positions matching TRBD2. The CDR3 totals 15 residues. Germline values: CDR1 MGHRA, CDR2 YSYEKL. V lost 3 bases and J lost 7; bases outside the gene matches: 1. CDR3 coding DNA: TGCGCCAGCAGCCACGGGACTAGCGGGAGGAATGAGCAGTTCTTC. It codes for CASSHGTSGRNEQFF.

This clone has only one observation. V usage is TRBV6-6 and J usage is TRBJ1-1; TRBD1 agrees at 8 bases. Germline V gives CDR1 MNHNY, CDR2 SVGAGI (reference sequence). This CDR3 region has 12 residues. Unmatched junction bases numbered 1, after V lost 5 bases and J lost 5 bases. CDR3 coding DNA: TGTGCCAGCAGTACAGGGGGTACTGAAGCTTTCTTT. It yields the protein CASSTGGTEAFF.

This sequence joins TRBV19 and TRBJ1-1; a possible D gene is TRBD1 (6 bases). CDR1 and CDR2 (germline): LNHDA, SQIVND (reference sequence). CDR3 length equals 13 residues. Trimming stripped 3 bases from V and 1 base from J, with 6 bases between. In DNA, the CDR3 is TGTGCCAGTAGTATGACAGGGAACACTGAAGCTTTCTTT. This gives the protein CASSMTGNTEAFF.